This section outlines one T cell receptor (beta chain) sequence together with its context. No cognate antigen has been identified for it. Qualities for individual bases were not recorded, and no much larger clone is one base off. These data are taken from a study of T cell responses to AZD1222 COVID-19 vaccine (TCRdb year 2021). With regard to the full study: AZD1222 recipients whose second dose came at about 4 weeks and those whose second dose came at about 12 weeks were combined into one group, since spike-specific TCR depth and breadth did not differ between the two schedules. A total of 233 trial participants underwent TCR sequencing, of whom approximately 210 received two doses of AZD1222 and some 26 received two doses of the MenACWY control vaccine. Enrollment into the trials was organized by age into subgroups of 18-55, 56-69 and 70-plus years, and those subgroups contained around 150, 28 and 57 TCR-sequenced participants, respectively. Overall results and qualifications from the work: Most participants were white British and females outnumbered males, and the authors suggested that clonal diversity may have been underestimated. In the small 56-69-year group, the increase in depth fell short of significance, most likely because of low power. After two AZD1222 doses, both the breadth and the depth of spike-specific TCRs were significantly higher than at day 0 and than in MenACWY recipients. Vaccine-associated CD4 TCRs spanned the whole spike protein, with dominant responses in regions 160-218 and 743-854. Conclusions about previously exposed vaccinees are limited because only five to seven AZD1222 recipients were SARS-CoV-2 seropositive at baseline. Nearly half of unique spike-specific TCRs reportedly recognized epitopes outside regions mutated in the B.1.351 and B.1.1.7 variants. Because no samples from the day 14 peak response were available, repertoires could be characterized only after the peak T cell response.

The CDR3 regions of human TCRbeta chains were subjected to immunosequencing. In the original analysis: Repertoire TCRs were matched against a reference library of SARS-CoV-2-specific TCRs generated with the MIRA antigen-specificity platform. Breadth was defined as the fraction of unique TCRs that were SARS-CoV-2-associated. Depth was defined as the fraction of total T cells that were SARS-CoV-2-associated. Using the MIRA data, each spike-specific TCR was mapped to the spike region that the TCR reacts to and placed in a CD4 or CD8 class. Log10-transformed breadth and depth values were compared by one-way ANOVA with Sidak's multiple comparisons tests. This is the immuneACCESS table as TCRdb keeps it, with only in-frame sequences that have V and J called. A part of the clones is gone; compared with another copy, unresolved V genes explain less than half, and the rest is unexplained. From that table come the V and J calls and clone size; the DNA was used to work out D and trimming. The sample table shows under 200,000 clones, and over 85% are seen once. Around 4% of the sample is in the top ten clones.

Spanning cysteine to phenylalanine, the CDR3 consists of 13 amino acids. Solely the CDR3 DNA is kept, with 39 bases framed from the first base. V gives up 5 bases and J gives up 9 bases, and the segment between their germline ends measures 13 bases. The germline V gene specifies SGHVS as CDR1 and FQNEAQ as CDR2. Taken with the paper, the label for time point translates to: baseline before first vaccination. Vaccinee samples came from UK trials COV001 and COV002, including a single-blind randomized controlled phase 2/3 trial of AZD1222 (ChAdOx1 nCoV-19) in healthy adults. For TCRbeta chain sequencing, PBMC samples were collected from trial participants at day 0 and at day 28 after the second dose.

This TCR was sampled from an adult in good health. This sequence uses TRBV7-8 and TRBJ1-4; no D gene is confidently identified. Sequencing was performed on peripheral blood, taken on day 0 of AZD1222 vaccination. The DNA sequence reads TGTGCCAGCAGCGATTGGGCGGAGAAAAAACTGTTTTTT. Its translation reads: CASSDWAEKKLFF.